A single sample gave rise to the 16 T cell receptor beta chains below, sequenced in a study of naive and memory T cell subsets. The library had UMIs added by 3' ligation of an oligonucleotide to TCR cDNA. Ligated cDNA underwent four rounds of PCR with nested alpha and beta constant region primers and SP2. TCRdb recomputed calls from the 5' RACE reads with MiXCR, one row per CDR3 protein. This sample yields about 57,000 distinct CDR3 sequences, of which over 6% are seen a single time; around 9.8% belongs to the top ten. These receptor sequences come from a female donor in good health.

The rearrangement uses TRBV7-2 and TRBJ2-3; D may be TRBD2 (5 bases). V gave up 4 bases and J gave up 5 bases, with 7 bases separating them. Per germline, CDR1 SGHTA and CDR2 FQGNSA. The CDR3 has 12 amino acids. The CDR3 DNA reads as TGTGCCAGCAGCTCCCGGGGAGATACGCAGTATTTT. This gives the protein CASSSRGDTQYF.

The V and J genes are TRBV28 and TRBJ2-7; D possibly corresponds to TRBD1 (6 bases). Germline V CDR1 and CDR2: MDHEN, SYDVKM. V lost 5 bases and J 9 bases, leaving 14 bases between the germline ends. The CDR3 is made up of 12 amino acids. The CDR3 spells CASSPDSQGQYF. The DNA for the CDR3 is TGTGCCAGCAGTCCGGACAGTCAGGGGCAGTACTTC.

This clonotype has a count of ten or more. This chain joins TRBV2 and TRBJ2-7; D not certain. The germline CDR1 and CDR2 sequences are SNHLY and FYNNEI. Deletions cut 4 bases from V and 4 bases from J, with 11 bases between. There are 13 residues in the CDR3. The DNA for the CDR3 is TGTGCCAGCAGTGCGTTCAGCCCGTACGAGCAGTACTTC. This translates into CASSAFSPYEQYF.

A remark on this clonotype: A much more abundant neighbour one base away suggests this may be a read error. The rearrangement uses TRBV6-2 or TRBV6-3 and TRBJ2-5; D is unclear. CDR1 is MNHEY, CDR2 SVGEGT, per germline. The CDR3 runs 11 residues. The CDR3 DNA sequence: TGTACCAGCACCAGTGGAGAGACCCAGTACTTC. Its protein product is CTSTSGETQYF.

The chain employs TRBV6-1 and TRBJ2-3, with 10 positions matching TRBD2. CDR1 is MNHNS, CDR2 SASEGT, per germline. With V trimmed by 4 bases and J by 4 bases, 5 bases remained unmatched. The CDR3 has 15 residues. The CDR3 spells CASSATSGAPDTQYF. CDR3 coding DNA: TGTGCCAGCAGTGCTACTAGCGGGGCCCCAGATACGCAGTATTTT.

This clonotype was observed a few times. This sequence joins TRBV6-5 and TRBJ2-5; 7 bases match TRBD1. CDR3 length: 15 residues. Trimming removed 4 bases from V and 4 bases from J; junction bases left unmatched: 9. Germline lookup yields CDR1 MNHEY and CDR2 SVGAGI. CDR3: CASSFTTGTGETQYF. Written as DNA, the CDR3 is TGTGCCAGCAGTTTCACGACAGGGACGGGAGAGACCCAGTACTTC.

This clonotype occurred many times. The rearrangement uses TRBV27 and TRBJ1-2; no firm D call. Germline V lookup: CDR1 MNHEY, CDR2 SMNVEV (reference sequence). Trimming removed 4 bases at V and 6 bases at J, with 15 bases between. The CDR3 totals 14 residues. CDR3 nucleotide sequence: TGTGCCAGCAGTTCTTACTTTAGGGAGGATGGCTACACCTTC. Translated: CASSSYFREDGYTF.

This clonotype turned up a few times. The rearrangement links TRBV7-9 to TRBJ2-5; D is unclear. Germline CDR1 SEHNR, CDR2 FQNEAQ (reference sequence). This CDR3 contains 15 residues. V was clipped by 1 base and J by 2 bases, with 11 bases between them. The CDR3 region has the DNA TGTGCCAGCAGCTTAGTCCAAGCAGGACAAGAGACCCAGTACTTC. Translating it yields CASSLVQAGQETQYF.

There are a few counts of this clonotype. A much larger clone differs from this one at a single base, so this may be a read error. In DNA, the CDR3 is TGTGCCAGCTCACCCCCGGGGAACACTGAAGCTTTCTTT. Protein: CASSPPGNTEAFF. The rearrangement links TRBV18 to TRBJ1-1; D unresolved. Trimming took 3 bases from V and 1 from J, leaving 6 bases between them. Germline CDR1 reads KGHSH; CDR2 reads LQKENI. The CDR3 runs to 13 residues.

The rearrangement links TRBV30 to TRBJ1-6, with 7 positions matching TRBD1. Trimming took 2 bases from V and 9 from J; bases not matched to a gene: 13. The CDR3 loop spans 16 amino acids. In germline, CDR1 is GTSNPN, CDR2 SVGIG (reference sequence). The CDR3 DNA reads TGTGCCTGGAGTCCTGTTCTCCGGACAGGTTCTTCACCCCTCCACTTT. Protein: CAWSPVLRTGSSPLHF.

This clonotype was seen a handful of times. V is TRBV20-1 and J is TRBJ2-3; D may match TRBD1 or TRBD2 (5 bases each). The CDR3 loop spans 17 amino acids. CDR1 and CDR2 from the germline V gene are DFQATT and SNEGSKA (reference sequence). The ends were cut back, 3 bases at V and 2 bases at J, with 21 bases in the middle. The CDR3 reads CSASRDLSSDVTDTQYF. In nucleotides, the CDR3 is TGCAGTGCTAGCCGGGACCTATCCTCAGACGTCACAGATACGCAGTATTTT.

The sample holds many counts of this clonotype. CDR3 in DNA: TGTGCCAGCAGTTTCTCGTTTGGTTCTAGGGGCTACACCTTC. This codes for CASSFSFGSRGYTF. The chain links TRBV12-3 or TRBV12-4 to TRBJ1-2; no reliable D call. This CDR3 is 14 amino acids long. Trimming took off 3 bases at V and 8 bases at J, with 16 bases between the two ends.

The chain uses TRBV5-4 and TRBJ2-7; D not certain. The V gene lost 0 bases and the J gene lost 2 bases, with 6 bases spanning the gap. Germline CDR1 reads SGHNT; CDR2 reads YYREEE (reference sequence). The CDR3 covers 13 residues. In nucleotides, the CDR3 is TGTGCCAGCAGCTTGGGAACCACCTACGAGCAGTACTTC. Translated, it gives CASSLGTTYEQYF.

This sequence joins TRBV6-1 and TRBJ2-3; 11 positions match TRBD1. This CDR3 has 14 amino acids. V lost 9 bases and J lost 8; bases outside the gene matches: 10. From germline, CDR1 is MNHNS and CDR2 SASEGT. The CDR3 sequence: CASTGTGGITTQYF. The DNA for the CDR3 is TGTGCCAGTACCGGGACAGGGGGAATCACTACGCAGTATTTT.

This clonotype was detected many times. The chain joins TRBV4-3 to TRBJ1-1; no reliable D call. V lost 0 bases and J lost 7, with 9 bases in between. The CDR3 covers 13 residues. Germline assignment: CDR1 LGHNA and CDR2 YSLEER. CDR3 residues: CASSQETSSEAFF. The CDR3 DNA is TGCGCCAGCAGCCAAGAGACATCTAGTGAAGCTTTCTTT.

The genes are TRBV20-1 and TRBJ1-5; D gene ambiguous. V was clipped by 0 bases and J by 9 bases, with 9 bases between them. The CDR3 contains 12 residues. Germline CDR1 is DFQATT and CDR2 is SNEGSKA (reference sequence). In nucleotides, the CDR3 is TGCAGTGCTAGAGATCGGCAGCTGCCCCAGCATTTT. It translates to CSARDRQLPQHF.